Sequencing of this T cell receptor beta chain was carried out in a study of early T cells in non-severe SARS-CoV-2 infection. MiXCR, run by TCRdb on the 5' RACE reads, gives a single entry per CDR3 protein. The sample has tens of thousands of distinct CDR3 sequences; about 5.3% are singletons. Input material: whole blood. The receptor was isolated from an adult who was a healthcare worker with PCR-confirmed SARS-CoV-2 infection or an uninfected control (not recorded which).

CDR3 in amino acids: CSAQPGQGYGYTF. CDR3 DNA sequence: TGCAGTGCTCAGCCGGGACAGGGCTATGGCTACACCTTC. This sequence joins TRBV20-1 and TRBJ1-2, with 9 bases lining up with TRBD1. This CDR3 spans 13 amino acids. CDR1 and CDR2 (germline): DFQATT, SNEGSKA (reference sequence). V shed 5 bases and J 4 bases; nucleotides not matched to a gene: 5.